This T cell receptor beta chain was retrieved from a study of CD8+ T cells in alopecia areata. Study-level information: Patients took tofacitinib for 6 to 18 months, followed by 6 drug-free months. Study-wide points: Although TCR sharing was seen in mice, sharing across patients was less clear, possibly for HLA-related reasons.

The treatment denotes: oral pan-JAK inhibitor, 5-10 mg twice daily. From PBMCs, CD4+ and CD8+ T cells were sorted. Worth noting for this clone: Its cognate antigen is unknown.

Trimming cost V 5 bases and J 3 bases, with 9 bases left between them. The CDR3 is 13 residues long. CDR1 is SGHDT and CDR2 is YYEEEE in the germline V gene. RNA extraction and reverse transcription yielded cDNA as sequencing template. Sequencing was performed with immunoSEQ multiplex PCR; in TCRdb, only in-frame clones are kept and a portion is missing. This table has 150,000 to 200,000 clones, 55% to 70% appearing once. The sequences come from CD4+ T cells sorted from blood, collected at week 4, from a patient treated with tofacitinib. The rearrangement uses TRBV5-6 and TRBJ1-5; D call uncertain. The sequence came from a human donor with alopecia areata. CDR3 bases: TGTGCCAGCAGTTCAAACCCCAATCAGCCCCAGCATTTT. This gives the protein CASSSNPNQPQHF.